This TCR beta chain came from a study of T cell clones after liver transplantation. The V end was cut by 5 bases, the J end by 5 bases, with 12 bases between. The CDR3 contains 13 residues. Germline CDR1 is SGHVS and CDR2 is FNYEAQ. Libraries were prepared by immunoSEQ multiplex PCR; TCRdb keeps only in-frame clonotypes and omits some of them. The repertoire includes about 75,000 clones, around four fifths of them detected once, and over 2% sits in the top ten. This sample comprised CD4+ T cells from blood, obtained around 48 months after liver transplant. The sequence came from a human patient who received a liver transplant. The T cells may come from the graft donor. This rearrangement joins TRBV7-6 to TRBJ1-1; a weak D match, TRBD1 (5 bases). Here the CDR3 DNA reads TGTGCCAGCAGCCCCTGGGGGGAGACTGAAGCTTTCTTT. This encodes CASSPWGETEAFF.